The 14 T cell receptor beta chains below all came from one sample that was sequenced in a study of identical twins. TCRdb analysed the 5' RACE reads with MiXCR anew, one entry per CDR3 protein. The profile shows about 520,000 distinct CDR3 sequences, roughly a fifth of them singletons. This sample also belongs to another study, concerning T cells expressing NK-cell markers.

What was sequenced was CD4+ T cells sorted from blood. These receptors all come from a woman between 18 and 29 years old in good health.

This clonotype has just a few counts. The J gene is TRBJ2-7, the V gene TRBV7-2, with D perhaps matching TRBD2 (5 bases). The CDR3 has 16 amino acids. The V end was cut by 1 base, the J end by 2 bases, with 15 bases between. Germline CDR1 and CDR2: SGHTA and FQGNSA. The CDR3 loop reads CASSLGAAQITYEQYF. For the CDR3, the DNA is TGTGCCAGCAGCTTAGGAGCGGCACAGATTACCTACGAGCAGTACTTC.

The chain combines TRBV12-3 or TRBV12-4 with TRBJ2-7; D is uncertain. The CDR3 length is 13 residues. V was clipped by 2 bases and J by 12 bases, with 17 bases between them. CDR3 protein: CASSLRRWQSRYF. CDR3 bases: TGTGCCAGCAGTTTAAGAAGGTGGCAGTCGCGGTACTTC.

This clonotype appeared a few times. The CDR3 loop reads CASRALRQVADTQYF. As DNA, the CDR3 is TGTGCCAGCAGAGCACTAAGACAGGTAGCAGATACGCAGTATTTT. V usage is TRBV11-2 and J usage is TRBJ2-3; possibly TRBD1 for D (6 bases). Looked up from germline, CDR1 is SGHAT and CDR2 is FQNNGV. Deletions cut 6 bases from V and 4 bases from J, with 17 bases between. This CDR3 region has 15 residues.

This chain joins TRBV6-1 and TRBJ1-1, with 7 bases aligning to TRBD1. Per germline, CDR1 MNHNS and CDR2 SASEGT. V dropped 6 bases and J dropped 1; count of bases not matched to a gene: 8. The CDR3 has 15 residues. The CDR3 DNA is TGTGCCAGCAGGACCCGGACAGGAGAGAACACTGAAGCTTTCTTT. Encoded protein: CASRTRTGENTEAFF.

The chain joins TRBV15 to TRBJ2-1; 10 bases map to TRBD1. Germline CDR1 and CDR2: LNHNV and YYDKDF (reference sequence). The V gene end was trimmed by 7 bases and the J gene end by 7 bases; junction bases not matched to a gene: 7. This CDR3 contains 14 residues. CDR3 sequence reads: CATTMDRGENEQFF. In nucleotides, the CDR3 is TGTGCCACCACCATGGACAGGGGGGAGAATGAGCAGTTCTTC.

Written as DNA, the CDR3 is TGTGCCAGCAGACAAGCGGAGAGATACAATGAGCAGTTCTTC. Amino acids: CASRQAERYNEQFF. The rearrangement links TRBV25-1 to TRBJ2-1; tentatively, D is TRBD2 (5 bases). CDR1 is MGHDK, CDR2 SYGVNS, per germline. This CDR3 comprises 14 residues. V gave up 6 bases and J gave up 4 bases, with 13 bases separating them.

As DNA, the CDR3 is TGCGCCAGCAGTGATTTTACAGGGATGGGGACTGAAGCTTTCTTT. Encoded protein: CASSDFTGMGTEAFF. This chain connects TRBV10-1 to TRBJ1-1; maybe TRBD1 (6 bases). The CDR3 runs to 15 residues. Germline V gives CDR1 WNHNN, CDR2 SYGVQD (reference sequence). Deletions cut 3 bases from V and 5 bases from J, with 16 bases between.

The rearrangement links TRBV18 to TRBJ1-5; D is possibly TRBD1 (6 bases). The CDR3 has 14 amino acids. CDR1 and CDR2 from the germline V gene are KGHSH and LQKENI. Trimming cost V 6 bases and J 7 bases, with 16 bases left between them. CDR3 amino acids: CASSEGEWGQPQHF. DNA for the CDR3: TGTGCCAGCTCGGAGGGGGAGTGGGGGCAGCCCCAGCATTTT. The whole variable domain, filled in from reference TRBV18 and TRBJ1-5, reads NAGVMQNPRHLVRRRGQEARLRCSPMKGHSHVYWYRQLPEEGLKFMVYLQKENIIDESGMPKERFSAEFPKEGPSILRIQQVVRGDSAAYFCASSEGEWGQPQHFGDGTRLSIL.

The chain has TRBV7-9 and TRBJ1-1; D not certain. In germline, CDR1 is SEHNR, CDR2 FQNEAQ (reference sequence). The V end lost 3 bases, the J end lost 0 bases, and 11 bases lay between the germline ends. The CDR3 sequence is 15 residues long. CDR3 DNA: TGTGCCAGCAGCTTCTCACTGCGCTTGAACACTGAAGCTTTCTTT. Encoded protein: CASSFSLRLNTEAFF.

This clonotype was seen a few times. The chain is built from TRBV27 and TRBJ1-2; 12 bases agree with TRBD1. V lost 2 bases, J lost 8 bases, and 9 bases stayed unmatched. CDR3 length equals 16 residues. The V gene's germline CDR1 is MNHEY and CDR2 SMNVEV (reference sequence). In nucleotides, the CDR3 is TGTGCCAGCAGTTTAAACTTTGGGACAGGGGGCGGAGGCTACACCTTC. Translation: CASSLNFGTGGGGYTF.

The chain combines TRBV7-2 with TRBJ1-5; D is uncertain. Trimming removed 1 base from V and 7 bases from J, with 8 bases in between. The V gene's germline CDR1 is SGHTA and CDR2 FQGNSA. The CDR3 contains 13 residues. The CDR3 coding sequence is TGTGCCAGCAGCTTAGAGAGTGAGCAGCCCCAGCATTTT. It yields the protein CASSLESEQPQHF.

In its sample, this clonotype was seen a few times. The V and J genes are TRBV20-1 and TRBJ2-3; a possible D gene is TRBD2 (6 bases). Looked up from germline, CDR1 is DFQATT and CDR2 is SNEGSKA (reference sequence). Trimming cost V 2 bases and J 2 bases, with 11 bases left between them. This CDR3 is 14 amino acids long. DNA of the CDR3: TGCAGTGCTAGATCCGCGGGGAACACAGATACGCAGTATTTT. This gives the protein CSARSAGNTDTQYF.

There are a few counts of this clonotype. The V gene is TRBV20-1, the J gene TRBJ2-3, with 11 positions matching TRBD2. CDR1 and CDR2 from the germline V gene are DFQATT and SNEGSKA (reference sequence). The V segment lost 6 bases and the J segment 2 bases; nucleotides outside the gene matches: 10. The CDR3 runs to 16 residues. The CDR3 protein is CSAEPSGGLFTDTQYF. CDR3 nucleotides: TGCAGTGCCGAGCCTAGCGGGGGGCTCTTCACAGATACGCAGTATTTT.

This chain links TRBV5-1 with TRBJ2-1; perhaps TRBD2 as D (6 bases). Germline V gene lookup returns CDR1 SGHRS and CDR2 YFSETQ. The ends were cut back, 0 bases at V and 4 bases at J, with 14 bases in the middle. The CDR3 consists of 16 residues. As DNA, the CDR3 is TGCGCCAGCAGCTTGGCCCGGGCTAGCGAGTACAATGAGCAGTTCTTC. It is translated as CASSLARASEYNEQFF.